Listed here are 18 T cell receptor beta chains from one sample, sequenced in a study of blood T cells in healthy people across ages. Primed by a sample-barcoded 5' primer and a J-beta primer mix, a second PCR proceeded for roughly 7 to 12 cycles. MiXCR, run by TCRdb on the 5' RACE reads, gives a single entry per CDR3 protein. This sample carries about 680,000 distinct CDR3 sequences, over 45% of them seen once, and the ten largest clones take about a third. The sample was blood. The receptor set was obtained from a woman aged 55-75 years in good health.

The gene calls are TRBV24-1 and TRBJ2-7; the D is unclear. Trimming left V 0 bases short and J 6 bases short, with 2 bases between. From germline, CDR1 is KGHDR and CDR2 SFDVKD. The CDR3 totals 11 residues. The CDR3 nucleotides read TGTGCCACCAGTGATTTGACCGAGCAGTACTTC. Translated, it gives CATSDLTEQYF.

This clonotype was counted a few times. The CDR3 region is CASSQDPAPKNIQYF. The DNA for the CDR3 is TGTGCCAGCAGCCAAGATCCCGCACCCAAAAACATTCAGTACTTC. The rearrangement links TRBV14 to TRBJ2-4; no reliable D call. Germline CDR1 and CDR2: SGHDN and FVKESK. The CDR3 is 15 amino acids. V was clipped by 0 bases and J by 2 bases, with 8 bases between them.

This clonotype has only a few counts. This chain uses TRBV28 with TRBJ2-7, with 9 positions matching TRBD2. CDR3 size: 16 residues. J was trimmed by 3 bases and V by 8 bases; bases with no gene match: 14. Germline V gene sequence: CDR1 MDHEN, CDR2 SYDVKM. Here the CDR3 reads CASREGVREGYYEQYF. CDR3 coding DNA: TGTGCCAGCCGCGAGGGAGTGCGGGAGGGTTACTACGAGCAGTACTTC. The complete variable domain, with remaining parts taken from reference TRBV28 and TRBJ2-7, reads DVKVTQSSRYLVKRTGEKVFLECVQDMDHENMFWYRQDPGLGLRLIYFSYDVKMKEKGDIPEGYSVSREKKERFSLILESASTNQTSMYLCASREGVREGYYEQYFGPGTRLTVT.

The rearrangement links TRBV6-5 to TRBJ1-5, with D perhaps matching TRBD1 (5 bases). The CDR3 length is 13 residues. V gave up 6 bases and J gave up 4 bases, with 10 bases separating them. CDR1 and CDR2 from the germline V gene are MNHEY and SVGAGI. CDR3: CASRAGANQPQHF. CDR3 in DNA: TGTGCCAGCAGAGCCGGGGCAAATCAGCCCCAGCATTTT.

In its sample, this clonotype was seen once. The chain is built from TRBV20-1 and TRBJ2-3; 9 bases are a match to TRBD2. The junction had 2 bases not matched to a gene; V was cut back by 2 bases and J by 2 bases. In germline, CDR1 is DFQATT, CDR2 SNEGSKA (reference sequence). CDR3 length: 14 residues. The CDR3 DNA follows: TGCAGTGCTAGACTAGCGGGGAACACAGATACGCAGTATTTT. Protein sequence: CSARLAGNTDTQYF.

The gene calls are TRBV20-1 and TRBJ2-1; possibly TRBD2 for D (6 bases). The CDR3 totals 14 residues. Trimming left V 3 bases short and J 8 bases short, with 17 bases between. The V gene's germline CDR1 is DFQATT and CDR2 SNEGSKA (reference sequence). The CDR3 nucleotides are TGCAGTGCTAGCCCCGGGACTGGTGGCGATGAGCAGTTCTTC. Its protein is CSASPGTGGDEQFF.

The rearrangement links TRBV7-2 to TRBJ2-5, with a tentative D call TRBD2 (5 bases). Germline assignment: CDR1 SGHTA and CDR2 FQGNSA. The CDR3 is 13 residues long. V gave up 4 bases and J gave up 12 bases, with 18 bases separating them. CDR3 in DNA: TGTGCCAGCAGCTACCCTCCGGGAAACAAAGAGTACTTC. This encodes CASSYPPGNKEYF.

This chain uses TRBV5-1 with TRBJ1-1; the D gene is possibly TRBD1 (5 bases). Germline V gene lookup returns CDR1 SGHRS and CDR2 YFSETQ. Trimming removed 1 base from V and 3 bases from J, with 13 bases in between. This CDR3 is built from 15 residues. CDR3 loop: CASSLNTPGDTEAFF. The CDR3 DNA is TGCGCCAGCAGCTTGAACACGCCGGGGGACACTGAAGCTTTCTTT.

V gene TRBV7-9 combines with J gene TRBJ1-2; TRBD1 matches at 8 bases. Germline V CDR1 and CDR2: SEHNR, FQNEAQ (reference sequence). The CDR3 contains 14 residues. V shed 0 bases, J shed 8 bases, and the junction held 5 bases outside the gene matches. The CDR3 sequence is CASSLAGTGGGYTF. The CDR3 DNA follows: TGTGCCAGCAGCTTAGCTGGGACAGGAGGCGGCTACACCTTC. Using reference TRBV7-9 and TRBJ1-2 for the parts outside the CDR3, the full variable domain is DTGVSQNPRHKITKRGQNVTFRCDPISEHNRLYWYRQTLGQGPEFLTYFQNEAQLEKSRLLSDRFSAERPKGSFSTLEIQRTEQGDSAMYLCASSLAGTGGGYTFGSGTRLTVV.

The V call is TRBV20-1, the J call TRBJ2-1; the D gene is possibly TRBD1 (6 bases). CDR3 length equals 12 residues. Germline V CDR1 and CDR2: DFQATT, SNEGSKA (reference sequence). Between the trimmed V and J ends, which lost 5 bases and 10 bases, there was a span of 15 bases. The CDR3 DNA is TGCAGTGCTTCGAGGGGGACGAGGGAGCAGTTCTTC. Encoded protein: CSASRGTREQFF.

The CDR3 region is CASSQEVAGARDTQYF. In DNA form, the CDR3 reads TGTGCCAGCAGCCAAGAGGTAGCGGGAGCCAGAGATACGCAGTATTTT. This chain links TRBV2 with TRBJ2-3; 9 nucleotides align to TRBD2. CDR3 length: 16 amino acids. Per germline, CDR1 SNHLY and CDR2 FYNNEI. Trimming at V came to 6 bases and at J to 5 bases, leaving 12 bases not matched to a gene.

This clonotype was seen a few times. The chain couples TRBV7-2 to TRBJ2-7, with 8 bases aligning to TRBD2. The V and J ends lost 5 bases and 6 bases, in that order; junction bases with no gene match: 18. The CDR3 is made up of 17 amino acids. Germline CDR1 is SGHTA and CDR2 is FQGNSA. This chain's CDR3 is CASSPSPASGSRSEQYF. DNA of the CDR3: TGTGCCAGCAGCCCTTCCCCTGCGAGCGGGAGTCGGTCCGAGCAGTACTTC.

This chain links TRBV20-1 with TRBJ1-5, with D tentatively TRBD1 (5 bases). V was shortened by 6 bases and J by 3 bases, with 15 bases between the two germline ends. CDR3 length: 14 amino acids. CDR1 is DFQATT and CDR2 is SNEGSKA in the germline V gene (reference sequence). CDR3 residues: CSATDSSNNQPQHF. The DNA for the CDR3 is TGCAGTGCGACCGACAGTAGTAACAATCAGCCCCAGCATTTT.

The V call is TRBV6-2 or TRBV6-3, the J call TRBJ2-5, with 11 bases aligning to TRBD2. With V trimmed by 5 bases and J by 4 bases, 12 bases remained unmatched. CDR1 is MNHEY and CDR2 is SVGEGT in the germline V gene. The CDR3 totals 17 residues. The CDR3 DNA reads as TGTGCCAGCAGTCAAGGCTATAGCGGGAGGGCCGGAGAGACCCAGTACTTC. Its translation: CASSQGYSGRAGETQYF.

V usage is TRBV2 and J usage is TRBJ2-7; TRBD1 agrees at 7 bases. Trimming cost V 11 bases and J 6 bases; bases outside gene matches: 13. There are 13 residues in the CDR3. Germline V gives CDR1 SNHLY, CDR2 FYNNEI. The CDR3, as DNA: TGTGCCTCCCGGACAGGTCTCATCTCCGAGCAGTACTTC. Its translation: CASRTGLISEQYF.

CDR3 protein: CASSLSGRGPSGAFF. The CDR3 coding sequence is TGTGCCAGCAGCTTATCAGGGAGGGGGCCCAGTGGGGCGTTCTTC. The chain uses TRBV7-8 and TRBJ2-1, with D tentatively TRBD1 or TRBD2 (7 bases each). Trimming left V 2 bases short and J 15 bases short, with 23 bases between. The CDR3 loop spans 15 amino acids. Per the germline V gene, CDR1 is SGHVS and CDR2 is FQNEAQ.

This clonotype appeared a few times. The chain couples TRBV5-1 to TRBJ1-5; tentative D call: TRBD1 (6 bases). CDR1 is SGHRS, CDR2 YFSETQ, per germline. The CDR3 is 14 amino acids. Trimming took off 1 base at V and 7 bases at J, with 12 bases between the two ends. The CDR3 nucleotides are TGCGCCAGCAGCTTGACAGGGTCTGGGCAGCCCCAGCATTTT. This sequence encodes CASSLTGSGQPQHF.

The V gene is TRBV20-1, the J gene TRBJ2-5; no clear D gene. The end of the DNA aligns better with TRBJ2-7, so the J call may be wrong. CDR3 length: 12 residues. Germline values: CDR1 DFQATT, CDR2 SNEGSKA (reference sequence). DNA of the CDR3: TGCAGTGCTAGGATAGAATTAGACGAGCAGTACTTC. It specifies CSARIELDEQYF.